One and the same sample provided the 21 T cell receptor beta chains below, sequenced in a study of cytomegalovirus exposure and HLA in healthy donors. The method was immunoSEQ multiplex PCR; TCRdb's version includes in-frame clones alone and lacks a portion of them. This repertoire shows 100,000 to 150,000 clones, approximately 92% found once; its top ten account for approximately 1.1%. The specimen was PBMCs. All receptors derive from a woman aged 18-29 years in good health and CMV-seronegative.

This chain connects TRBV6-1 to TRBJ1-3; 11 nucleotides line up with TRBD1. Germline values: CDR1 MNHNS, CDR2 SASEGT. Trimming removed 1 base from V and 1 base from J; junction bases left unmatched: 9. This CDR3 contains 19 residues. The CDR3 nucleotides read TGTGCCAGCAGTGAAGTGGTGGGACAGGGGGGAACTTCTGGAAACACCATATATTTT. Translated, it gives CASSEVVGQGGTSGNTIYF.

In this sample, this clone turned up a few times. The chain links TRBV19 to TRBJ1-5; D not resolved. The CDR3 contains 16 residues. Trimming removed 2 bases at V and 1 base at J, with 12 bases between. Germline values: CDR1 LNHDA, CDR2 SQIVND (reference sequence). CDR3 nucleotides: TGTGCCAGTAGTATACCGGAGGGCTCGAGCAATCAGCCCCAGCATTTT. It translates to CASSIPEGSSNQPQHF. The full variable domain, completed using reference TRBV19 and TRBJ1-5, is DGGITQSPKYLFRKEGQNVTLSCEQNLNHDAMYWYRQDPGQGLRLIYYSQIVNDFQKGDIAEGYSVSREKKESFPLTVTSAQKNPTAFYLCASSIPEGSSNQPQHFGDGTRLSIL.

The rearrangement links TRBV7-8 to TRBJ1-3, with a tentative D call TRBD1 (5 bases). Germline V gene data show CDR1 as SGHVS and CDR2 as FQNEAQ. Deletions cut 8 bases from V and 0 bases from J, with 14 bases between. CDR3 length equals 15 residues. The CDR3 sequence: CASRGGTSSGNTIYF. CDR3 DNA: TGTGCCAGCCGTGGAGGGACTAGCTCTGGAAACACCATATATTTT.

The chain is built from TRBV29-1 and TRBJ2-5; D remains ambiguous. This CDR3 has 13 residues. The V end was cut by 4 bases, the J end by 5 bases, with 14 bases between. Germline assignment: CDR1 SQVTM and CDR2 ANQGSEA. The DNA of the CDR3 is TGCAGCGTTGGGTTTATCAGTTCGGAGACCCAGTACTTC. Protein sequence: CSVGFISSETQYF.

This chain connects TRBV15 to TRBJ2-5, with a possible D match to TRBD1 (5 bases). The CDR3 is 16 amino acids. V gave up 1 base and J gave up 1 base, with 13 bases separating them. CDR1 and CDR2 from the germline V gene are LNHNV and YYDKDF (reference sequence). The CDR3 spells CATSRALVGAQETQYF. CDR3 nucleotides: TGTGCCACCAGCAGAGCCTTAGTTGGGGCCCAAGAGACCCAGTACTTC.

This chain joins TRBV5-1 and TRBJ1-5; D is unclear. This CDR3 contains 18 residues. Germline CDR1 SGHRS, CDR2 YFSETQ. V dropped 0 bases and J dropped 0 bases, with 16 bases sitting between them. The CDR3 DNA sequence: TGCGCCAGCAGCTTGGAATCAGTTCTCCCCGATAGCAATCAGCCCCAGCATTTT. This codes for CASSLESVLPDSNQPQHF.

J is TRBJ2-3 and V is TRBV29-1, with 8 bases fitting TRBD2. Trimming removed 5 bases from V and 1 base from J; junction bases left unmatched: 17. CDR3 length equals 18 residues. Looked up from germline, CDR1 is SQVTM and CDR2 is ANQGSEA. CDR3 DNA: TGCAGCGTTTATGGGGGACTAGGCATAAGGACACGCACAGATACGCAGTATTTT. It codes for CSVYGGLGIRTRTDTQYF.

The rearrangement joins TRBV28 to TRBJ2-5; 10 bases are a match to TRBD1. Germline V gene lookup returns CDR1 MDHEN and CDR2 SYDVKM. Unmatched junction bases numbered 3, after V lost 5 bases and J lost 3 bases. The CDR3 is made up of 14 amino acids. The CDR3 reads CASSRDRGKETQYF. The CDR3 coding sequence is TGTGCCAGCAGTAGGGACAGGGGAAAAGAGACCCAGTACTTC.

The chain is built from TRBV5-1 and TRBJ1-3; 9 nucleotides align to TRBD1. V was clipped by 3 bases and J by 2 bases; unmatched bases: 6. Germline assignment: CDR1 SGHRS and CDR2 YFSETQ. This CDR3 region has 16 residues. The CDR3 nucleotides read TGCGCCAGCAGCTGGACAGGGGAGGAAGCTGGAAACACCATATATTTT. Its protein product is CASSWTGEEAGNTIYF.

This chain's CDR3 is CASSVGLRGSYGYTF. The CDR3 DNA reads TGTGCCAGTAGTGTTGGCCTCAGGGGGAGCTATGGCTACACCTTC. The J gene is TRBJ1-2, the V gene TRBV19; TRBD1 matches at 7 bases. Germline CDR1 and CDR2: LNHDA and SQIVND (reference sequence). V was pared by 5 bases and J by 4 bases, with 10 bases of the junction left unmatched. The CDR3 loop spans 15 amino acids.

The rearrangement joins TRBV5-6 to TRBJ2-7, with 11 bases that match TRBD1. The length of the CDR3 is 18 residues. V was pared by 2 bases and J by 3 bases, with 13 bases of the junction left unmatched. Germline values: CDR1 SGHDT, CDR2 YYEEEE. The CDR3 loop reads CASSFGTGGPKMFYEQYF. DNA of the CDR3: TGTGCCAGCAGCTTCGGGACAGGGGGACCCAAGATGTTCTACGAGCAGTACTTC. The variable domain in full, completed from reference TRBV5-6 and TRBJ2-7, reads DAGVTQSPTHLIKTRGQQVTLRCSPKSGHDTVSWYQQALGQGPQFIFQYYEEEERQRGNFPDRFSGHQFPNYSSELNVNALLLGDSALYLCASSFGTGGPKMFYEQYFGPGTRLTVT.

The CDR3 DNA reads as TGCGCCAGCAGCCAGGTCCAACAACGGCCCCAGCATTTT. This codes for CASSQVQQRPQHF. The chain joins TRBV10-2 to TRBJ1-5, with D unresolved. Trimming cost V 6 bases and J 9 bases, with 15 bases left between them. This CDR3 has 13 amino acids. CDR1 WSHSY and CDR2 SAAADI come from the germline V gene.

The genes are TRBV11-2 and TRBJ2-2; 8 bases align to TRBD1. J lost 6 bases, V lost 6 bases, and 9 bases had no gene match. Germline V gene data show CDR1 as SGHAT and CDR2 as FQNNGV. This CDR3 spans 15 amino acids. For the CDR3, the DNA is TGTGCCAGCAGGCCGATCAGGGGGCCGGCCGGGGAGCTGTTTTTT. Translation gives CASRPIRGPAGELFF.

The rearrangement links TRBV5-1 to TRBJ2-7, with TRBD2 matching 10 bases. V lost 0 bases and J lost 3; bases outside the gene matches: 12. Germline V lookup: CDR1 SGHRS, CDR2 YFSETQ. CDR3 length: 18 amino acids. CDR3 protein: CASSLGTSGERVLYEQYF. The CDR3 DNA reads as TGCGCCAGCAGCTTGGGTACTAGCGGGGAACGGGTCCTCTACGAGCAGTACTTC.

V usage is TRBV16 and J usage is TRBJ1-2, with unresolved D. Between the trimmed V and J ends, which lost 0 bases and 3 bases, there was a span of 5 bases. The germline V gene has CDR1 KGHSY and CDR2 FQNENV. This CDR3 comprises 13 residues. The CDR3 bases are TGTGCCAGCAGCCAATCGTCAGACTATGGCTACACCTTC. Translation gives CASSQSSDYGYTF.

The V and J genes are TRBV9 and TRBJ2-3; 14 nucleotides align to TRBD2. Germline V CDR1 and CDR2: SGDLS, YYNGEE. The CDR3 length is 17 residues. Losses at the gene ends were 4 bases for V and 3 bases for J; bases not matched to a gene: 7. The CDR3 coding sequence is TGTGCCAGCAGCCCCCGGGGACTAGCGGGAGTTACAGATACGCAGTATTTT. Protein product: CASSPRGLAGVTDTQYF.

The CDR3 nucleotides read TGTGCCAGCAGTTTATGGGGGGACCAAGAGACCCAGTACTTC. Encoded protein: CASSLWGDQETQYF. The rearrangement links TRBV27 to TRBJ2-5; the D gene is possibly TRBD2 (6 bases). Germline CDR1 is MNHEY and CDR2 is SMNVEV (reference sequence). This CDR3 is 14 amino acids long. V gave up 1 base and J gave up 0 bases, with 6 bases separating them.

The CDR3 protein is CASSLLLAGPSYNEQFF. The CDR3 bases are TGTGCCAGCAGTTTATTGTTAGCGGGACCCTCCTACAATGAGCAGTTCTTC. The chain uses TRBV28 and TRBJ2-1, with TRBD2 matching over 8 bases. V lost 1 base, J lost 0 bases, and 5 bases stayed unmatched. The CDR3 covers 17 residues. Germline V gene lookup returns CDR1 MDHEN and CDR2 SYDVKM.

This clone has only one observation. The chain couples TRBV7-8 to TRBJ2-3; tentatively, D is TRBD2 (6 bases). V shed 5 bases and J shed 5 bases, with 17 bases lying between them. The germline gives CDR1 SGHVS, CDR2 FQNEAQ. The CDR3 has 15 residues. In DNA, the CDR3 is TGTGCCAGCAGCCCATTGGGACTGCAAAAAGATACGCAGTATTTT. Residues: CASSPLGLQKDTQYF.

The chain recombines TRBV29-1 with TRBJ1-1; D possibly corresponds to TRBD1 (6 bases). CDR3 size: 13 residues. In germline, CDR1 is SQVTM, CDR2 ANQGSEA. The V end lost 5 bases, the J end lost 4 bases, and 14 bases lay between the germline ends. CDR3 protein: CSVRGRWGTEAFF. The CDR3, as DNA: TGCAGCGTTAGGGGGAGATGGGGCACTGAAGCTTTCTTT.

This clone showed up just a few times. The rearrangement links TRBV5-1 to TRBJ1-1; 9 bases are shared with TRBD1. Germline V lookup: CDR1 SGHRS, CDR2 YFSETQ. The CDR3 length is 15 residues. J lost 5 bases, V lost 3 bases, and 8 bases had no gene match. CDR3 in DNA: TGCGCCAGCAGCTGGGGGACAGGGAAAAGTACTGAAGCTTTCTTT. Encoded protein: CASSWGTGKSTEAFF.